This TCR beta chain was found in a study of T cell responses to AZD1222 COVID-19 vaccine. Study-wide results and limits: Reportedly, close to half of spike-specific TCRs are directed against unmutated variant regions. Researchers took repertoire samples only after the peak T cell response had come. Spike was spanned by vaccine-associated CD4 TCRs, which were dominant at 160-218 and 743-854.

Clones were read by immunoSEQ multiplex PCR, and TCRdb kept only the in-frame ones, dropping some. Among about 150,000 clones listed, 92% were seen once. Concerning this clone: The antigen is unknown.

The material sequenced was peripheral blood, taken 28 days after the second AZD1222 dose. The clonotype comes from an adult who received the AZD1222 COVID-19 vaccine.

The CDR3 region is CSAGGLAGDYEQYF. The CDR3 region has the DNA TGCAGCGCCGGGGGACTAGCGGGAGATTACGAGCAGTACTTC. The J gene is TRBJ2-7, the V gene TRBV29-1, with 14 nucleotides matching TRBD2. The CDR3 covers 14 residues. The germline V gene encodes CDR1 SQVTM and CDR2 ANQGSEA. After removal of 7 bases from V and 4 bases from J, the junction contained 6 bases not matched to a gene.